Shown below are 19 T cell receptor beta chains from a single sample sequenced in a study of T cells in tumors after PD-1 blockade. TCRdb keeps only in-frame clones here, not all; method: immunoSEQ multiplex PCR. Among some 48,000 clones listed, nearly 80% were seen once. This sample comprised PBMCs, obtained before anti-PD-1 treatment. The receptors come from a human donor with basal cell carcinoma.

V gene TRBV10-3 combines with J gene TRBJ2-1; 9 positions match TRBD1. In germline, CDR1 is ENHRY, CDR2 SYGVKD. The CDR3 spans 16 residues. With 4 bases clipped from V and 3 bases from J, the junction kept 7 bases outside the gene matches. The CDR3 loop is CAISVTGTGFYNEQFF. The CDR3 DNA reads as TGTGCCATCAGTGTCACCGGGACAGGGTTCTACAATGAGCAGTTCTTC.

The chain uses TRBV7-3 and TRBJ1-1, with 7 bases aligning to TRBD1. The CDR3 is 13 amino acids. Germline lookup yields CDR1 SGHTA and CDR2 FQGTGA. Trimming took 4 bases from V and 7 from J; bases not matched to a gene: 6. The CDR3 protein is CASSSYRGSEAFF. DNA of the CDR3: TGTGCCAGCAGCTCATACAGGGGAAGTGAAGCTTTCTTT.

This clone showed up just a few times. The CDR3 DNA follows: TGTGCCACCAGCAGAGATTCCTACAATGAGCAGTTCTTC. It encodes CATSRDSYNEQFF. This rearrangement joins TRBV15 to TRBJ2-1; D unclear. Germline CDR1 is LNHNV and CDR2 is YYDKDF (reference sequence). CDR3 length: 13 residues. V lost 0 bases and J 1 base, leaving 1 base between the germline ends.

The J gene is TRBJ1-1, the V gene TRBV27, with D maybe TRBD1 (5 bases). Germline V gene sequence: CDR1 MNHEY, CDR2 SMNVEV (reference sequence). V was shortened by 3 bases and J by 7 bases, with 12 bases between the two germline ends. This CDR3 has 13 amino acids. For the CDR3, the DNA is TGTGCCAGCAGTTTGGGACCAACTTTTGAAGCTTTCTTT. Amino acid sequence: CASSLGPTFEAFF.

This rearrangement joins TRBV5-1 to TRBJ2-3; TRBD1 agrees at 10 bases. CDR1 is SGHRS and CDR2 is YFSETQ in the germline V gene. The V and J ends lost 4 bases and 1 base, in that order; junction bases with no gene match: 3. There are 15 residues in the CDR3. CDR3 nucleotide sequence: TGCGCCAGCAGCCCAGGGACAGGGGGCACAGATACGCAGTATTTT. Amino acid sequence: CASSPGTGGTDTQYF.

The chain carries TRBV5-6 and TRBJ2-2; TRBD1 matches 11 bases. The CDR3 totals 17 residues. V shed 4 bases and J 8 bases; nucleotides not matched to a gene: 13. Germline-derived CDR1 and CDR2 are SGHDT and YYEEEE. The CDR3 nucleotides read TGTGCCAGCAGCGACTACAAGGGGACAGGGGGAGCGGGGGAGCTGTTTTTT. Translation gives CASSDYKGTGGAGELFF. Combining the CDR3 with reference TRBV5-6 and TRBJ2-2 gives the whole variable domain DAGVTQSPTHLIKTRGQQVTLRCSPKSGHDTVSWYQQALGQGPQFIFQYYEEEERQRGNFPDRFSGHQFPNYSSELNVNALLLGDSALYLCASSDYKGTGGAGELFFGEGSRLTVL.

J is TRBJ2-1 and V is TRBV7-9, with 10 bases that match TRBD1. CDR3 length: 15 residues. Germline V gene sequence: CDR1 SEHNR, CDR2 FQNEAQ (reference sequence). The trim removed 4 bases at V and 2 bases at J, leaving 2 bases unmatched. CDR3 protein: CASSWDRGTYNEQFF. CDR3 sequence (DNA): TGTGCCAGCAGCTGGGACAGGGGAACCTACAATGAGCAGTTCTTC.

The gene calls are TRBV28 and TRBJ2-7; a weak D match, TRBD2 (5 bases). Between the trimmed V and J ends, which lost 4 bases and 4 bases, there was a span of 17 bases. The CDR3 sequence is 15 residues long. The V gene's germline CDR1 is MDHEN and CDR2 SYDVKM. In DNA, the CDR3 is TGTGCCAGCAGTTCCCGCGCCCTAGCCAGATACGAGCAGTACTTC. Translating it yields CASSSRALARYEQYF.

This clone was found a few times. V is TRBV7-9 and J is TRBJ1-4; 8 positions agree with TRBD1. The ends lost 3 bases at V and 5 bases at J; junction bases unmatched: 5. CDR1 and CDR2 from the germline V gene are SEHNR and FQNEAQ (reference sequence). The CDR3 is made up of 15 amino acids. CDR3 DNA sequence: TGTGCCAGCAGCTTGGTGGACAGGGTCAATGAAAAACTGTTTTTT. It encodes CASSLVDRVNEKLFF.

The chain is built from TRBV4-2 and TRBJ2-1; TRBD2 is a possible D gene (6 bases). The CDR3 is 15 residues long. Between the trimmed V and J ends, which lost 4 bases and 5 bases, there was a span of 15 bases. CDR1 is LGHNA, CDR2 YNFKEQ, per germline. In nucleotides, the CDR3 is TGTGCCAGCAGCCTTGGCGGGGCTAGCGACAATGAGCAGTTCTTC. Translating it yields CASSLGGASDNEQFF.

The chain joins TRBV5-1 to TRBJ2-1; 9 bases match TRBD2. Germline trimming cut 4 bases from V and 16 bases from J; bases unmatched to any gene: 9. The CDR3 runs to 12 residues. The germline CDR1 and CDR2 sequences are SGHRS and YFSETQ. CDR3 residues: CASSLSGRGNFF. For the CDR3, the DNA is TGCGCCAGCAGCCTTAGCGGGAGAGGTAACTTCTTC.

This chain connects TRBV27 to TRBJ1-1; a possible D gene is TRBD1 (6 bases). V lost 2 bases and J 1 base, leaving 11 bases between the germline ends. CDR1 MNHEY and CDR2 SMNVEV come from the germline V gene (reference sequence). The CDR3 spans 15 residues. The DNA for the CDR3 is TGTGCCAGCAGTTTAGGGGGGCTTACGAACACTGAAGCTTTCTTT. Residues: CASSLGGLTNTEAFF.

This clone has a handful of counts. This CDR3 is also generated by other DNA sequences in the sample. V usage is TRBV19 and J usage is TRBJ2-4, with D possibly being TRBD2 (7 bases). Per the germline V gene, CDR1 is LNHDA and CDR2 is SQIVND (reference sequence). Trimming shortened V by 2 bases and J by 6 bases, and 23 bases separated the two germline ends. The CDR3 spans 18 residues. CDR3 region: CASSISRTLGGQGNIQYF. DNA for the CDR3: TGTGCCAGTAGTATAAGCCGGACTTTGGGGGGGCAGGGAAACATTCAGTACTTC.

The V and J genes are TRBV9 and TRBJ1-1, with 12 bases identical to TRBD1. Unmatched junction bases numbered 11, after V lost 1 base and J lost 4 bases. CDR1 SGDLS and CDR2 YYNGEE come from the germline V gene. CDR3 length equals 18 residues. The CDR3 here is CASSVTTGTGGEGTEAFF. CDR3 nucleotides: TGTGCCAGCAGCGTAACAACCGGGACAGGGGGCGAGGGCACTGAAGCTTTCTTT.

The rearrangement joins TRBV29-1 to TRBJ2-6, with D unclear. V lost 5 bases to trimming and J lost 0 bases, with 8 bases between them. This CDR3 contains 14 residues. Germline V gives CDR1 SQVTM, CDR2 ANQGSEA. As DNA, the CDR3 is TGCAGCGTTACTCAGGACTCTGGGGCCAACGTCCTGACTTTC. Residues: CSVTQDSGANVLTF. Supplemented by reference TRBV29-1 and TRBJ2-6, the full variable domain reads SAVISQKPSRDICQRGTSLTIQCQVDSQVTMMFWYRQQPGQSLTLIATANQGSEATYESGFVIDKFPISRPNLTFSTLTVSNMSPEDSSIYLCSVTQDSGANVLTFGAGSRLTVL.

The chain combines TRBV27 with TRBJ2-3; D gene ambiguous. Trimming pared 3 bases from V and 6 bases from J, leaving 4 bases between. This CDR3 is built from 11 residues. Per germline, CDR1 MNHEY and CDR2 SMNVEV (reference sequence). Written as DNA, the CDR3 is TGTGCCAGCAGTTTCTTGGATACGCAGTATTTT. Translating gives CASSFLDTQYF.

CDR3 region: CAWSVDPIYGYTF. CDR3 sequence (DNA): TGTGCCTGGAGTGTAGACCCTATCTATGGCTACACCTTC. The rearrangement uses TRBV30 and TRBJ1-2; D is ambiguous. Germline CDR1 GTSNPN, CDR2 SVGIG (reference sequence). Trimming cost V 0 bases and J 4 bases, with 9 bases left between them. This CDR3 has 13 amino acids.

In its sample, this clone was seen once. This chain's CDR3 is CASSSDRTGETQYF. As DNA, the CDR3 is TGTGCCAGCAGTTCGGACAGGACCGGTGAGACCCAGTACTTC. V and J are TRBV28 and TRBJ2-5, with 7 positions matching TRBD1. Germline trimming cut 4 bases from V and 5 bases from J; bases unmatched to any gene: 7. Germline V gene data show CDR1 as MDHEN and CDR2 as SYDVKM. The CDR3 is 14 residues long. The full variable domain, in which reference TRBV28 and TRBJ2-5 provide the parts outside the CDR3, is DVKVTQSSRYLVKRTGEKVFLECVQDMDHENMFWYRQDPGLGLRLIYFSYDVKMKEKGDIPEGYSVSREKKERFSLILESASTNQTSMYLCASSSDRTGETQYFGPGTRLLVL.

Worth noting for this clone: Other DNA sequences in the sample encode the same CDR3. The CDR3 reads CASSTAGVNEQYF. CDR3 nucleotide sequence: TGTGCCAGTAGTACGGCGGGAGTAAACGAGCAGTACTTC. The V gene is TRBV19, the J gene TRBJ2-7, with 7 bases lining up with TRBD2. This CDR3 is 13 amino acids long. Germline trimming cut 4 bases from V and 5 bases from J; bases unmatched to any gene: 5. The V gene's germline CDR1 is LNHDA and CDR2 SQIVND (reference sequence).